The text below deals with one T cell receptor beta chain. Its antigen remains unidentified. This sample is part of a study of a mutant IDH1 vaccine in newly diagnosed glioma. The CDR3 extends over 18 amino acids. The V gene end was trimmed by 1 base and the J gene end by 4 bases; junction bases not matched to a gene: 11. CDR1 GTSNPN and CDR2 SVGIG come from the germline V gene (reference sequence). Indicated time point: week 11, during vaccination. The investigators gave 300 ug of mutant IDH1 20-mer peptide in each vaccine dose, together with topical imiquimod. The protocol was immunoSEQ multiplex PCR, while the TCRdb copy is restricted to in-frame clones and leaves out a portion. Among about 60,000 clones listed, 84% were seen once.

This sequence joins TRBV30 and TRBJ2-6, with TRBD1 matching 9 bases. The starting material was PBMCs, obtained from a glioma patient whose treatment included an IDH1 peptide vaccine. This receptor was taken from a man aged 25-45 years with glioma. The CDR3 nucleotides read TGTGCCTGGAGTGGGGACAGGGCTTATTCCTCGGGGGCCAACGTCCTGACTTTC. This encodes CAWSGDRAYSSGANVLTF.